This T cell receptor (beta chain) derives from a study of cytomegalovirus exposure and HLA in healthy donors. This clone has just a few counts. Its antigen remains unidentified. General study points: A later analysis revealed that TCR association rates differed between HLA loci, peaking at DRB1 and bottoming out at HLA-C. Prediction of most subjects' HLA-A and HLA-B alleles by TCR beta sequences was reportedly accurate. Researchers catalogued 150 or so TCR beta chains as cytomegalovirus-associated. A later analysis linked a missense DCLRE1C variant to TCR beta V- and J-gene trimming.

PCR used 60 Vbeta primers and 13 Jbeta primers. Here immunoSEQ multiplex PCR was the method, and the copy in TCRdb shows in-frame clones only, minus some. The data show 180,000 or so clones, 75% to 80% seen once. This receptor was identified in a man aged 45-65 years in good health and CMV-seropositive. The sequencing sample was made of PBMCs.

The CDR3 sequence is CASSLGVRTGGFRVGEQYF. Written as DNA, the CDR3 is TGTGCCAGCAGTTTAGGGGTCAGGACAGGAGGGTTTCGGGTTGGCGAGCAGTACTTC. The V call is TRBV28, the J call TRBJ2-7; TRBD1 is a possible D gene (7 bases). Germline CDR1 reads MDHEN; CDR2 reads SYDVKM. The CDR3 totals 19 residues. Trimming removed 2 bases from V and 6 bases from J, with 29 bases in between.